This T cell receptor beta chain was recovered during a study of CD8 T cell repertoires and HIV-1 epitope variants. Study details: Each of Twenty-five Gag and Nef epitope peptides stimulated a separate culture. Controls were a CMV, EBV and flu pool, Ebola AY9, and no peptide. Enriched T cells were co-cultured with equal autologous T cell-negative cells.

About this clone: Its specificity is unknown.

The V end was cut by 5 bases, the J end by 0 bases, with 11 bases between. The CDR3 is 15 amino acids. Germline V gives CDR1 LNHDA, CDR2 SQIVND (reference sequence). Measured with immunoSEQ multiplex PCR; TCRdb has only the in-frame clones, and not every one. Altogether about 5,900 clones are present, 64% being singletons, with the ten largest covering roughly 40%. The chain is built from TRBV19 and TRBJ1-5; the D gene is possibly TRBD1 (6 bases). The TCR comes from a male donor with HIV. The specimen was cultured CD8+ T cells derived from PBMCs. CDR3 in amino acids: CASSVRGHSNQPQHF. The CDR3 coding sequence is TGTGCCAGTAGTGTGCGGGGGCATAGCAATCAGCCCCAGCATTTT.